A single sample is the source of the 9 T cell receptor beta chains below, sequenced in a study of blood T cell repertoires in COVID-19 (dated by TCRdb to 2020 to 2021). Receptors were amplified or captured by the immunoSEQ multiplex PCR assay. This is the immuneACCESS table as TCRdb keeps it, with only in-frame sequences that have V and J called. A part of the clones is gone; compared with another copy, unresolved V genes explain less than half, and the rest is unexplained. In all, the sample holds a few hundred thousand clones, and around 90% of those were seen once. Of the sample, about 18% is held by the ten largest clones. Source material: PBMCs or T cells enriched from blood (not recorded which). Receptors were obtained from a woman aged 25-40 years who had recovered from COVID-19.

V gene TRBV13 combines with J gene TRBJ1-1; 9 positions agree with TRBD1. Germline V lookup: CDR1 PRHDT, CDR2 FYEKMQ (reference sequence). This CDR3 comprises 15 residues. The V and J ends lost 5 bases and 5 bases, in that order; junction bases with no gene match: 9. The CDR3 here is CASSKNRGLGTEAFF. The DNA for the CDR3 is TGTGCCAGCAGCAAGAACAGGGGGCTGGGAACTGAAGCTTTCTTT.

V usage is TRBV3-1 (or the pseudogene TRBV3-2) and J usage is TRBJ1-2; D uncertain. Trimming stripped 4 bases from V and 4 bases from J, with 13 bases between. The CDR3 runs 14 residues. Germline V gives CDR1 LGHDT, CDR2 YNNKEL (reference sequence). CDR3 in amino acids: CASSRAELGYGYTF. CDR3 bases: TGTGCCAGCAGCCGTGCGGAATTGGGCTATGGCTACACCTTC.

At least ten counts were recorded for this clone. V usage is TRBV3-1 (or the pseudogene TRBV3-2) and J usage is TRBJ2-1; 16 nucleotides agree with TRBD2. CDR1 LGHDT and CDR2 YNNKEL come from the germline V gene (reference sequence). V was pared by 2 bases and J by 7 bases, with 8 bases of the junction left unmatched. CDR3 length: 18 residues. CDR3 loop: CASSQPGTSGGVGNEQFF. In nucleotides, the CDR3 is TGTGCCAGCAGCCAACCCGGGACTAGCGGGGGGGTAGGGAATGAGCAGTTCTTC.

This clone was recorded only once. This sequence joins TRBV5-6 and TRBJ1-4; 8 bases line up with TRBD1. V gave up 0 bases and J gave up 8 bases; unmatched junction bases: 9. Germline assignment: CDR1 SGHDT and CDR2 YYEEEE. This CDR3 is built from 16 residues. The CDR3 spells CASSLAGTGTREKLFF. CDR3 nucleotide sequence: TGTGCCAGCAGCTTGGCCGGGACAGGCACGAGGGAAAAACTGTTTTTT.

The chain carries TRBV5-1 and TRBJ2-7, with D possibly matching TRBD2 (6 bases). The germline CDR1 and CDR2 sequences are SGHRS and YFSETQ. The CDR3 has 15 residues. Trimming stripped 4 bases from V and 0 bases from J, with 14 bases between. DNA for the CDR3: TGCGCCAGCAGCGGCGGGATCCAAAACTCCTACGAGCAGTACTTC. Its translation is CASSGGIQNSYEQYF.

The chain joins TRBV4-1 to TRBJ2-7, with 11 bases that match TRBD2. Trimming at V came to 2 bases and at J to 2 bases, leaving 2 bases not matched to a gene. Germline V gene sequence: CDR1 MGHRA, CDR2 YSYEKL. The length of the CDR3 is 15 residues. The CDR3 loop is CASSQLAGGTYEQYF. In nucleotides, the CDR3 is TGCGCCAGCAGCCAATTAGCGGGAGGGACCTACGAGCAGTACTTC.

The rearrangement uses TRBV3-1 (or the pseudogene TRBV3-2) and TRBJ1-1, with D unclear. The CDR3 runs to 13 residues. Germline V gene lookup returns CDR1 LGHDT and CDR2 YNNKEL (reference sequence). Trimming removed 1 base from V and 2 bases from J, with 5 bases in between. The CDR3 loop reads CASSQVGNTEAFF. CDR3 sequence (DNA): TGTGCCAGCAGCCAAGTTGGCAACACTGAAGCTTTCTTT.

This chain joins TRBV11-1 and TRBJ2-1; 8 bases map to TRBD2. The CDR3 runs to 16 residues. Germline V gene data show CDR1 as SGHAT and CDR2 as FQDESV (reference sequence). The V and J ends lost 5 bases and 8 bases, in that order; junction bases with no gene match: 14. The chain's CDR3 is CASSPGGSSGVDEQFF. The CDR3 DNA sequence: TGTGCCAGCAGCCCTGGGGGGAGTAGCGGGGTTGATGAGCAGTTCTTC. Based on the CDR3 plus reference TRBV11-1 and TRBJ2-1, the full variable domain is EAEVAQSPRYKITEKSQAVAFWCDPISGHATLYWYRQILGQGPELLVQFQDESVVDDSQLPKDRFSAERLKGVDSTLKIQPAELGDSAMYLCASSPGGSSGVDEQFFGPGTRLTVL.

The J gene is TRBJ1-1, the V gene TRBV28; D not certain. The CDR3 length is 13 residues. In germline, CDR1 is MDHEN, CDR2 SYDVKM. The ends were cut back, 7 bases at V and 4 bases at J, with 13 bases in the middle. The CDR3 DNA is TGTGCCAGCATGTCGGGGTCTGTCACTGAAGCTTTCTTT. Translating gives CASMSGSVTEAFF.